This T cell receptor beta chain was sequenced during a study of T-cell reconstitution after alpha-beta-depleted transplantation in children. The CDR3 sequence is 16 residues long. CDR1 MGHRA and CDR2 YSYEKL come from the germline V gene. The V and J ends lost 1 base and 1 base respectively, with 11 bases between them. During its preparation, the TCRbeta library received unique molecular identifiers. TCRdb re-called the PCR reads through MiXCR, storing one row per CDR3 protein. Of 300,000 to 350,000 distinct CDR3 sequences in the sample, around 16% were seen once. The sample holds many counts of this clonotype.

Material: PBMCs, mostly from graft donor cells, obtained 360 days after TCRalphabeta/CD19-depleted stem cell transplant. The chain links TRBV4-1 to TRBJ2-1, with unresolved D. The origin of this receptor is a male patient under 10 years old who had a stem cell transplant for acute lymphoblastic leukemia, so the T cells may come from the graft donor. CDR3 in DNA: TGCGCCAGCAGCCAAGCTATCGGGTGGTCCTACAATGAGCAGTTCTTC. This sequence encodes CASSQAIGWSYNEQFF.